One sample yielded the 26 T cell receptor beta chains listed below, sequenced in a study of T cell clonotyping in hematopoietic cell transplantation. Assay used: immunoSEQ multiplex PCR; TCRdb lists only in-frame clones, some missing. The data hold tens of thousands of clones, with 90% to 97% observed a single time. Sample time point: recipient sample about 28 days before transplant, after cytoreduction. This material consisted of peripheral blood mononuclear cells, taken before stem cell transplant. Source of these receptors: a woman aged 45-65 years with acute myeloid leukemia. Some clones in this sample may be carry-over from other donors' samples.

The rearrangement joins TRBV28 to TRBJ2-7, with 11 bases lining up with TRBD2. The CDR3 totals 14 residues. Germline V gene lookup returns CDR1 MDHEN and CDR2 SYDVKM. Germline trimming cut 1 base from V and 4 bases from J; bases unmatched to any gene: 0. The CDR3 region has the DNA TGTGCCAGCAGTTTATTAGCGGGAGGGTACGAGCAGTACTTC. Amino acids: CASSLLAGGYEQYF.

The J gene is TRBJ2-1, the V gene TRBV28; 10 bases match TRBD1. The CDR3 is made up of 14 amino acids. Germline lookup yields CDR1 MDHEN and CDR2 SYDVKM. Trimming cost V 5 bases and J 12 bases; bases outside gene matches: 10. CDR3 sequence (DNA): TGTGCCAGCAGTCCCCGGGACAGGGGACGAGGGCAGTTCTTC. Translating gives CASSPRDRGRGQFF.

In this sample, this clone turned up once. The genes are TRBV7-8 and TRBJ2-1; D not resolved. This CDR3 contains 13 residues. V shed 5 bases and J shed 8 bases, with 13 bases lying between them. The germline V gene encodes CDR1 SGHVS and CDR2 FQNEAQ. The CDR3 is CASSGRARDEQFF. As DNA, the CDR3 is TGTGCCAGCAGCGGCCGGGCCCGGGATGAGCAGTTCTTC.

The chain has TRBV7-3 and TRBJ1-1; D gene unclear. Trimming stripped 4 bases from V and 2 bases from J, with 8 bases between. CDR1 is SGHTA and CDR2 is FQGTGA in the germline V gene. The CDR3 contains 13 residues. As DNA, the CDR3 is TGTGCCAGCAGCTCGGCCATCAACACTGAAGCTTTCTTT. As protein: CASSSAINTEAFF.

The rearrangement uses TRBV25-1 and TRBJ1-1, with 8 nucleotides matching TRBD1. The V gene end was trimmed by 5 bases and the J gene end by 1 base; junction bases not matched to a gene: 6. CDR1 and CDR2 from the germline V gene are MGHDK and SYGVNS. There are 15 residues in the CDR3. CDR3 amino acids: CASSSRGQENTEAFF. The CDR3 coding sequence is TGTGCCAGCAGTTCCCGGGGACAGGAGAACACTGAAGCTTTCTTT.

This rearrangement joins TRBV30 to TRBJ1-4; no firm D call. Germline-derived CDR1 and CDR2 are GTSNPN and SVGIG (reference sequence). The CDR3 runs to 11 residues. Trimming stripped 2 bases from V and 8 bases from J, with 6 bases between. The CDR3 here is CAWSRWEKLFF. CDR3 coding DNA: TGTGCCTGGAGTAGGTGGGAAAAACTGTTTTTT.

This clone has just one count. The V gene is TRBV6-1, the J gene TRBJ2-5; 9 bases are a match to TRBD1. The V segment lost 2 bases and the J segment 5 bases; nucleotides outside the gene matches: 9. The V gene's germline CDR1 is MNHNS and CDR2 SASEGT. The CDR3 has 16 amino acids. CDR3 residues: CASSETRGQGGETQYF. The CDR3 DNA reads TGTGCCAGCAGTGAAACAAGGGGACAGGGTGGCGAGACCCAGTACTTC.

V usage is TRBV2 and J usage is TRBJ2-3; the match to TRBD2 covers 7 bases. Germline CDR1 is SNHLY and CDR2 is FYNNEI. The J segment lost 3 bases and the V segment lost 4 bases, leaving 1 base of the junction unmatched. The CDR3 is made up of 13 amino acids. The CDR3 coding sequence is TGTGCCAGCAGTGTGCGGGGGACAGATACGCAGTATTTT. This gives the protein CASSVRGTDTQYF.

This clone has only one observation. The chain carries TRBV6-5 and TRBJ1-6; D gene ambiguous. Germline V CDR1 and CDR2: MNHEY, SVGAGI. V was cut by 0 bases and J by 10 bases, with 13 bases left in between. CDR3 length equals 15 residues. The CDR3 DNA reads TGTGCCAGCAGTTACTCGTTCCGGGGAGGATCACCCCTCCACTTT. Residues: CASSYSFRGGSPLHF.

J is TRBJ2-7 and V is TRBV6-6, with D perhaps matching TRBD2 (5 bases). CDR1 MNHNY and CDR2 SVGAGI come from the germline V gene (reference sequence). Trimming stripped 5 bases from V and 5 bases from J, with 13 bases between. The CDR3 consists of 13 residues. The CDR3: CASSRYRGDEQYF. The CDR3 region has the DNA TGTGCCAGCAGTAGGTACCGGGGAGACGAGCAGTACTTC.

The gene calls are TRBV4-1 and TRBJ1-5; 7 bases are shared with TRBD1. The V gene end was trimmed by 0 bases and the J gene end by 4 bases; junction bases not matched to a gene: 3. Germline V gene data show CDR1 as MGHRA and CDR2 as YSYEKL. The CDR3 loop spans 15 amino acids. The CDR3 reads CASSQDSTGNQPQHF. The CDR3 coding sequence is TGCGCCAGCAGCCAAGATTCGACAGGGAATCAGCCCCAGCATTTT.

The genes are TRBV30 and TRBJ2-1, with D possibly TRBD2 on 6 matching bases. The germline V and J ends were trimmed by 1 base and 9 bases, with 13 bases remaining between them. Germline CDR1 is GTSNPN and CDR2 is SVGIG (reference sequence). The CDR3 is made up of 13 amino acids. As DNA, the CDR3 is TGTGCCTGGAGTGGACTAGTGCGGGTTGAGCAGTTCTTC. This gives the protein CAWSGLVRVEQFF.

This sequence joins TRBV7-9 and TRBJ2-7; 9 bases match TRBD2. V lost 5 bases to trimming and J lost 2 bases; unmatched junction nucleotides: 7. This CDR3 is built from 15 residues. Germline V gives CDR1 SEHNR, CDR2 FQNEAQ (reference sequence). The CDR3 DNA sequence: TGTGCCAGCAGCCAAGCGGGAGGCCTCGCCTACGAGCAGTACTTC. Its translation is CASSQAGGLAYEQYF.

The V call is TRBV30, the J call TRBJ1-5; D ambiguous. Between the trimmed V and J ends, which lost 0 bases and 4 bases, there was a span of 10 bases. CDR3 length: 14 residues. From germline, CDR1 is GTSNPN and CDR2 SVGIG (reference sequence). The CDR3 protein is CAWSVGLGNQPQHF. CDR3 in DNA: TGTGCCTGGAGTGTAGGTCTGGGGAATCAGCCCCAGCATTTT.

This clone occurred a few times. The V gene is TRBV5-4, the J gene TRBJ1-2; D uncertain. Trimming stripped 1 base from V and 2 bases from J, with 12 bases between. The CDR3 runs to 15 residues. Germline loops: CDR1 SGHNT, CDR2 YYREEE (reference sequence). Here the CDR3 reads CASSLSADANYGYTF. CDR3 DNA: TGTGCCAGCAGCTTGTCTGCGGACGCGAACTATGGCTACACCTTC.

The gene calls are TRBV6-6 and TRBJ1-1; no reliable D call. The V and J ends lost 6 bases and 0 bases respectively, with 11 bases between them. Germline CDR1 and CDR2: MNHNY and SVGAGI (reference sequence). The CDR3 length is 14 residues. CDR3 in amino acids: CASRLTELNTEAFF. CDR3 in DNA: TGTGCCAGCAGACTAACAGAGTTGAACACTGAAGCTTTCTTT.

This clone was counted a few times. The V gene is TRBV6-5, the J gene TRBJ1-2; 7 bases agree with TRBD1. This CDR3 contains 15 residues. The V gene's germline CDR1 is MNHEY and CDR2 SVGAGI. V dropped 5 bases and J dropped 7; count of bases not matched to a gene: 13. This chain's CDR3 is CASSNLRAGGVGYTF. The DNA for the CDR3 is TGTGCCAGCAGTAACCTGAGGGCAGGGGGAGTTGGCTACACCTTC.

The CDR3 DNA is TGTGCCAGCAGGCAGAATGTTAATTCACCCCTCCACTTT. Amino acids: CASRQNVNSPLHF. V gene TRBV2 combines with J gene TRBJ1-6; D is unresolved. The CDR3 length is 13 residues. The V and J ends lost 6 bases and 6 bases respectively, with 9 bases between them. Germline-derived CDR1 and CDR2 are SNHLY and FYNNEI.

As DNA, the CDR3 is TGTGCCAGCAGTTCAATTCCACCCTCGGGTCAGCCCCAGCATTTT. Its translation is CASSSIPPSGQPQHF. This chain uses TRBV28 with TRBJ1-5; D not certain. V lost 4 bases to trimming and J lost 6 bases, with 16 bases between them. The CDR3 loop spans 15 amino acids. Germline V gives CDR1 MDHEN, CDR2 SYDVKM.

CDR3 DNA sequence: TGTGCCAGCAGCTTAATGCTGGGGGCGCCGGATGGCTACACCTTC. This gives the protein CASSLMLGAPDGYTF. The rearrangement links TRBV11-1 to TRBJ1-2; tentatively, D is TRBD1 (6 bases). The CDR3 is 15 residues long. Trimming removed 2 bases at V and 6 bases at J, with 16 bases between. Germline V gene sequence: CDR1 SGHAT, CDR2 FQDESV (reference sequence).

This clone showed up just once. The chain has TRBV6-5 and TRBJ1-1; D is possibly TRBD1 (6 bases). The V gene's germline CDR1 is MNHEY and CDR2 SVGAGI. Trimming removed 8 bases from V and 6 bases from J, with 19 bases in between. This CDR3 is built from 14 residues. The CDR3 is CASSTTGVLAEAFF. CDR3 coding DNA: TGTGCCAGCTCAACGACAGGTGTCTTAGCTGAAGCTTTCTTT.

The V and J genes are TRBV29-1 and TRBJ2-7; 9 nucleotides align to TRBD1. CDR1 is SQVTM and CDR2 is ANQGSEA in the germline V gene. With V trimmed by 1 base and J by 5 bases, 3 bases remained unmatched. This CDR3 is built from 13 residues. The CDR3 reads CSVEVGQGNEQYF. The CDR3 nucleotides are TGCAGCGTTGAAGTGGGACAGGGAAACGAGCAGTACTTC.

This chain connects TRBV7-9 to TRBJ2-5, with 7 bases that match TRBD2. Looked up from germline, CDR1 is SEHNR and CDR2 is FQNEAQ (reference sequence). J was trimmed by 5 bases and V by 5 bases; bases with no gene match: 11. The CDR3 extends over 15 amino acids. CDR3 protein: CASSRIISGMETQYF. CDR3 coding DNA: TGTGCCAGCAGCCGAATAATCAGCGGGATGGAGACCCAGTACTTC.

The CDR3 reads CAWDPVGGSIGSPLHF. In DNA, the CDR3 is TGTGCCTGGGATCCGGTAGGGGGCTCAATTGGGTCACCCCTCCACTTT. The chain employs TRBV30 and TRBJ1-6; 7 bases match TRBD1. The CDR3 has 16 residues. J lost 10 bases, V lost 5 bases, and 17 bases had no gene match. Looked up from germline, CDR1 is GTSNPN and CDR2 is SVGIG (reference sequence).

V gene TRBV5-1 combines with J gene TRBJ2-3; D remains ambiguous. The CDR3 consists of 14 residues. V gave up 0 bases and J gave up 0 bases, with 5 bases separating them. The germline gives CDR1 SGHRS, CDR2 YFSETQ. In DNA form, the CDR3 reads TGCGCCAGCAGCTTGGAACCGAGCACAGATACGCAGTATTTT. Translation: CASSLEPSTDTQYF.

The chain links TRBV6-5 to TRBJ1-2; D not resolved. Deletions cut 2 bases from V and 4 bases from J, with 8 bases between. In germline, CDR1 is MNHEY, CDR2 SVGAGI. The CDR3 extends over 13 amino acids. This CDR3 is CASSYGVSYGYTF. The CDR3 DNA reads TGTGCCAGCAGTTACGGGGTGTCCTATGGCTACACCTTC.